A selection of T cell receptor beta chains follows, all from one sample in a study of chemoradiotherapy in HPV16-positive cancers. Profiled with immunoSEQ multiplex PCR; TCRdb holds only in-frame clones, not every one. In the table there are roughly 14,000 clones, roughly 90% of which are singletons. Sequencing used tumor tissue, obtained from a patient who underwent chemoradiotherapy. Receptor source: a human donor with HPV-associated anogenital cancer. The CDR3 runs from the conserved cysteine through the conserved F or W. The D gene is left open where the match is weak. Some rows mark clone size as missing; the rest say once, few, many or name a class of expanded clone.

-	TRBD1	TRBV11-2	TRBJ1-1	TGTGCCAGCAGCTTAGATAGCGACAGGGTTGCTTTCTTT	CASSLDSDRVAFF
-	TRBD1	TRBV5-1	TRBJ2-1	TGCGCCAGCAGCTTGAGTGGGACAGGTATTCAGTTCTTC	CASSLSGTGIQFF
-	-	TRBV5-1	TRBJ2-7	TGCGCCAGCAAGCAGACAGTCTACCCCTCCTACGAGCAGTACTTC	CASKQTVYPSYEQYF
-	TRBD2	TRBV5-3	TRBJ2-1	TGTGCCAGAAGCTTAGGGAGGGCCGGGTTGGAGCAGTTCTTC	CARSLGRAGLEQFF
once	TRBD2	TRBV11-3	TRBJ2-1	TGTGCCAGCCGAGAACGGGACTATTCCTACAATGAGCAGTTCTTC	CASRERDYSYNEQFF
-	-	TRBV11-2	TRBJ1-1	TGTGCCAGCAGCTCTTCGGTGGGCACTGAAGCTTTCTTT	CASSSSVGTEAFF
-	TRBD1	TRBV29-1	TRBJ1-1	TGCAGCGTTGGGGGACAGTTCGCCGCAAAAGCTTTCTTT	CSVGGQFAAKAFF
-	-	TRBV6-6	TRBJ2-7	TGTGCCAGCAGTCTCGGGCGGGATTCCCCGACTTACGAGCAGTACTTC	CASSLGRDSPTYEQYF
-	-	TRBV5-5	TRBJ1-4	TGTGCCAGCAGCGCTTTACCAGGGGATGATGAAAAACTGTTTTTT	CASSALPGDDEKLFF
-	TRBD1	TRBV13	TRBJ2-7	TGTGCCAGCAGCGAGGGGACAGGGATCCACGAGCAGTACTTC	CASSEGTGIHEQYF
-	-	TRBV18	TRBJ1-5	TGTGCCAGCTCACCACCCACATCTGCGGGCAATCAGCCCCAGCATTTT	CASSPPTSAGNQPQHF
-	-	TRBV9	TRBJ2-3	TGTGCCAGCAGCGCCCAAGTGTCAGATACGCAGTATTTT	CASSAQVSDTQYF
-	-	TRBV5-4	TRBJ2-3	TGTGCCAGCAGCTTGCTTAGCGAAGATACGCAGTATTTT	CASSLLSEDTQYF
-	-	TRBV21-1	TRBJ2-3	TGTGCCAGCAGCCAAAAGTGGACCGGGGGAGATACGCAGTATTTT	CASSQKWTGGDTQYF
-	-	TRBV10-3	TRBJ1-5	TGTGCCATCAGTGAGGCGGACAGAGGGTTACATCAGCCCCAGCATTTT	CAISEADRGLHQPQHF
-	-	TRBV14	TRBJ2-3	TGTGCCAGCAGCCGTCGTAGAACAGATACGCAGTATTTT	CASSRRRTDTQYF
-	-	TRBV19	TRBJ1-1	TGTGCCAGTAGTCGAAGGCAGGGACGATCCACTGAAGCTTTCTTT	CASSRRQGRSTEAFF
-	-	TRBV18	TRBJ2-1	TGTGCCAGCTCACTTGGGAATGAGCAGTTCTTC	CASSLGNEQFF
-	TRBD2	TRBV19	TRBJ2-7	TGTGCCAGTAGCCTTGGACTAGCGGGAACCTACGAGCAGTACTTC	CASSLGLAGTYEQYF
-	-	TRBV7-2	TRBJ1-5	TGTGCCAGCAGCTTATCTGACCGTCGAAATCAGCCCCAGCATTTT	CASSLSDRRNQPQHF
-	-	TRBV7-3	TRBJ2-2	TGTGCCAGCAGCCAAAGGAGCGACGGGGAGCTGTTTTTT	CASSQRSDGELFF
few	TRBD2	TRBV13	TRBJ2-7	TGTGCCAGCAGCTCCGGACTAGCGGGAGTTTTTGAGCAGTACTTC	CASSSGLAGVFEQYF
-	-	TRBV4-3	TRBJ2-1	TGCGCCAGCAGCCAAGATAGACTCTACAATGAGCAGTTCTTC	CASSQDRLYNEQFF
-	-	TRBV5-4	TRBJ1-3	TGTGCCAGCAGCACCACAGGCTACTCTGGAAACACCATATATTTT	CASSTTGYSGNTIYF
-	TRBD2	TRBV4-1	TRBJ2-7	TGCGCCAGCAGCCAAGACAGGACTAGCGGGAGTCGAGACGAGCAGTACTTC	CASSQDRTSGSRDEQYF
-	-	TRBV2	TRBJ2-6	TGTGCCAGCACTGTCGCGGGCGGTGCTGGGGCCAACGTCCTGACTTTC	CASTVAGGAGANVLTF
-	-	TRBV30	TRBJ1-1	TGTGCCTGGAGTCCCCCATATCCGGGGGCTTTCTTT	CAWSPPYPGAFF
-	TRBD2	TRBV10-3	TRBJ2-2	TGTGCCATCAGTGACACTAGCGGGAGGGACACCGGGGAGCTGTTTTTT	CAISDTSGRDTGELFF
-	-	TRBV11-2	TRBJ2-2	TGTGCCAGCAGCCGGGACGGGAACACCGGGGAGCTGTTTTTT	CASSRDGNTGELFF
-	-	TRBV5-4	TRBJ2-3	TGTGCCAGCAGCGATACTTGGGTCACGCAGTATTTT	CASSDTWVTQYF
-	-	TRBV7-9	TRBJ2-1	TGTGCCAGCAACCCCTACGGCGGGCGGGGTGAGCAGTTCTTC	CASNPYGGRGEQFF
-	-	TRBV7-2	TRBJ2-1	TGTGCCAGCAGCTTGCTAGCGTACAACAATGAGCAGTTCTTC	CASSLLAYNNEQFF
-	TRBD2	TRBV6-1	TRBJ2-3	TGTGCCCTCTCCCTAGCGGAGACCACAGATACGCAGTATTTT	CALSLAETTDTQYF
-	TRBD1	TRBV7-6	TRBJ1-1	TGTGCCAGCAGCTCTGGGGACAGGGAAGCTACTGAAGCTTTCTTT	CASSSGDREATEAFF
-	-	TRBV28	TRBJ1-2	TGTGCCAGCAGGGGCAGTACTGGCTACACCTTC	CASRGSTGYTF
once	-	TRBV15	TRBJ1-1	TGTGCCACCAGCATACCCCAGGGGAAAGCTTTCTTT	CATSIPQGKAFF